This TCR beta chain came from a study of beta chain features in type 1 diabetes. Study-wide background: When patients were set against healthy donors, age, gender and cell yields were similar. Findings and caveats of the study: The study found moderately but significantly shorter TCRB CDR3s in all four CD4+ subsets of Type 1 diabetes patients.

This clone appeared a few times. Its antigen is as yet unknown. One heparinised blood draw, averaging roughly 120 mL, came from each donor. What was sequenced were expressed TCRB transcripts, since all of the isolated RNA had been reverse transcribed. The assay was immunoSEQ multiplex PCR, and TCRdb's table has in-frame clones only and misses some. The sample consists of a few hundred thousand clones, 7.5% to 10% of them appearing once. This CDR3 has 16 amino acids. Trimming took 4 bases from V and 5 from J; bases not matched to a gene: 10. Germline values: CDR1 SGHKS, CDR2 YYEKEE (reference sequence).

The sequence was obtained from a young woman in good health. Sequencing used naive CD4+ T cells from blood. This chain joins TRBV5-5 and TRBJ2-1; 9 bases line up with TRBD1. This chain's CDR3 is CASSRGTGMQHNEQFF. The DNA of the CDR3 is TGTGCCAGCAGCCGTGGGACAGGGATGCAACACAATGAGCAGTTCTTC.